Listed below are T cell receptor beta chains from one sample, sequenced in a study of tumor-infiltrating lymphocytes in primary liver carcinoma. TCRdb fed the multiplex PCR reads into MiXCR, producing one record per CDR3 protein. This sample yields 330,000 or so distinct CDR3 sequences, of which about 61% are seen a single time; about 6% belongs to the top ten. Source material: peripheral blood. These receptors were obtained from a man in his forties or fifties with primary liver carcinoma and hepatitis B virus infection. The CDR3 runs from the conserved cysteine through the conserved F or W. Each record gives: clone size, D gene, V gene, J gene, CDR3 protein, CDR3 DNA. D genes are given only for firm matches. The size field is filled for only some rows; it gives once, few, many or a size class.

clone_size: NA
d_call: TRBD1
v_call: TRBV7-9
j_call: TRBJ2-7
cdr3_aa: CASSHSGTECEQYF
cdr3_nt: TGTGCCAGCAGCCACTCCGGGACAGAATGCGAGCAGTACTTC

clone_size: NA
d_call: NA
v_call: TRBV6-1
j_call: TRBJ1-2
cdr3_aa: CASSDALLGYTF
cdr3_nt: TGTGCCAGCAGTGATGCGCTCTTAGGCTACACCTTC

clone_size: NA
d_call: NA
v_call: TRBV11-2
j_call: TRBJ2-3
cdr3_aa: CASSSTALHADTQYF
cdr3_nt: TGTGCCAGCAGCTCTACTGCCCTTCACGCAGATACGCAGTATTTT

clone_size: NA
d_call: NA
v_call: TRBV11-2
j_call: TRBJ1-2
cdr3_aa: CASSLDRTVPGSTF
cdr3_nt: TGTGCCAGCAGCTTAGATCGGACAGTGCCTGGCTCCACCTTC

clone_size: NA
d_call: TRBD1
v_call: TRBV11-2
j_call: TRBJ2-1
cdr3_aa: CARSRRDRDNNGQFF
cdr3_nt: TGTGCCAGGAGCCGCCGGGACAGGGATAACAATGGGCAGTTCTTC

clone_size: NA
d_call: TRBD2
v_call: TRBV5-1
j_call: TRBJ2-5
cdr3_aa: CASSPVGAGSAHETQYF
cdr3_nt: TGCGCCAGCAGCCCCGTGGGAGCGGGATCGGCCCATGAGACCCAGTACTTC

clone_size: once
d_call: NA
v_call: TRBV11-2
j_call: TRBJ2-1
cdr3_aa: CASRLVGAYSEQFF
cdr3_nt: TGTGCCAGCAGGTTAGTGGGAGCCTACAGTGAGCAGTTCTTC

clone_size: NA
d_call: NA
v_call: TRBV10-3
j_call: TRBJ1-3
cdr3_aa: CAISDHPDLRRGRTSGNTIYF
cdr3_nt: TGTGCCATCAGTGACCACCCCGACCTACGCCGGGGCAGGACCTCTGGAAACACCATATATTTT

clone_size: NA
d_call: TRBD1
v_call: TRBV29-1
j_call: TRBJ2-1
cdr3_aa: CSAARTGNTEQLF
cdr3_nt: TGCAGCGCGGCCCGGACAGGGAATACCGAACAGCTCTTC

clone_size: few
d_call: TRBD1
v_call: TRBV7-8
j_call: TRBJ2-7
cdr3_aa: CASSPRDRASYEQYF
cdr3_nt: TGTGCCAGCAGCCCGAGGGACAGAGCCTCCTACGAGCAGTACTTC